This T cell receptor (delta chain) is from a study of gamma-delta T cells after stem cell transplantation. TCRdb re-processed the RT-PCR reads using CATT. The data contain roughly 5,400 delta-chain clones, around a tenth of them singletons. This clone was observed a few times. V was clipped by 0 bases and J by 0 bases, with 11 bases between them. This CDR3 has 18 residues. Germline V CDR1 and CDR2: GEAIGNYY, EKD. The TCR sequence derives from a human donor. It is not recorded whose cells these are; they may come from a transplant donor. The chain recombines TRDV2 with TRDJ3, with D possibly matching TRDD3 (5 bases). Sequenced material: gamma-delta T cells. The CDR3 sequence is CACDTAGASSWDTRQMFF. The CDR3, as DNA: TGTGCCTGTGACACCGCGGGGGCGAGCTCCTGGGACACCCGACAGATGTTTTTC.